The subject of this entry is one T cell receptor beta chain. The germline V gene encodes CDR1 MNHEY and CDR2 SVGAGI. The CDR3 loop spans 12 amino acids. V lost 7 bases and J 7 bases, leaving 10 bases between the germline ends. The data were obtained in a study of blood T cell repertoires in COVID-19. TCRdb keeps only in-frame clones here, not all; method: immunoSEQ multiplex PCR. This table holds tens of thousands of clones, roughly 80% found once. Patients at the Seattle site were enrolled during active infection and followed longitudinally. What was sequenced was peripheral blood. The V gene is TRBV6-5, the J gene TRBJ1-4; D uncertain. The receptor's source is a man in his 70s with COVID-19, enrolled during active disease. The CDR3 loop reads CASKPSGEKLFF. CDR3 in DNA: TGTGCCAGCAAACCCAGTGGTGAAAAACTGTTTTTT.